This passage covers 23 T cell receptor beta chains from one sample sequenced in a study of CDR3 diversity in severe acne. TCRdb redid the calling of the PCR reads with MiXCR, one entry per CDR3 protein. The repertoire includes 89,000 or so distinct CDR3 sequences, roughly half of them detected once, and roughly a tenth sits in the top ten. Source material: blood. Source of these receptors: a male donor in good health, serving as a control.

As regards this clonotype: Possible read error: a much larger clone is one base away. The chain combines TRBV14 with TRBJ1-3; D gene ambiguous. Looked up from germline, CDR1 is SGHDN and CDR2 is FVKESK. The V gene lost 7 bases and the J gene lost 0 bases, with 16 bases spanning the gap. The CDR3 sequence is 16 residues long. The CDR3 here is CASTRWLKSSGNTIYF. The CDR3 DNA reads TGTGCCAGCACCCGATGGCTCAAAAGCTCTGGAAACACCATATATTTT.

There are many counts of this clonotype. The V call is TRBV19, the J call TRBJ1-5; D uncertain. Germline V gives CDR1 LNHDA, CDR2 SQIVND (reference sequence). The germline V and J ends were trimmed by 3 bases and 7 bases, with 7 bases remaining between them. The CDR3 totals 12 residues. CDR3 residues: CASSMGGQPQHF. CDR3 nucleotides: TGTGCCAGTAGTATGGGAGGCCAGCCCCAGCATTTT.

At least ten counts were recorded for this clonotype. CDR3 in amino acids: CATNGGAGELFF. The CDR3 DNA sequence: TGTGCCACCAACGGGGGAGCCGGGGAGCTGTTTTTT. J is TRBJ2-2 and V is TRBV24-1; the D gene is possibly TRBD2 (6 bases). The CDR3 spans 12 residues. Per the germline V gene, CDR1 is KGHDR and CDR2 is SFDVKD. V was shortened by 8 bases and J by 6 bases, with 9 bases between the two germline ends.

The genes are TRBV7-2 and TRBJ2-7; tentative D call: TRBD2 (6 bases). Trimming shortened V by 1 base and J by 1 base, and 8 bases separated the two germline ends. Germline V CDR1 and CDR2: SGHTA, FQGNSA. This CDR3 contains 14 residues. CDR3 in DNA: TGTGCCAGCAGCTTAGGCGGGATATCCTACGAGCAGTACTTC. It encodes CASSLGGISYEQYF.

This clonotype occurred many times. This sequence joins TRBV2 and TRBJ1-1; the D is unclear. Trimming left V 6 bases short and J 1 base short, with 12 bases between. The CDR3 is 14 residues long. Per germline, CDR1 SNHLY and CDR2 FYNNEI. CDR3 nucleotides: TGTGCCAGCAGGAATGTCGGGCGGAACACTGAAGCTTTCTTT. This codes for CASRNVGRNTEAFF.

V is TRBV5-4 and J is TRBJ2-2; possibly TRBD2 for D (5 bases). Per the germline V gene, CDR1 is SGHNT and CDR2 is YYREEE (reference sequence). CDR3 length equals 16 residues. Trimming pared 1 base from V and 1 base from J, leaving 11 bases between. The CDR3: CASSLNRGRNTGELFF. CDR3 DNA: TGTGCCAGCAGCTTGAATCGGGGTCGGAACACCGGGGAGCTGTTTTTT.

This clonotype was recorded at least ten times. A junction end diverges from the germline sequence, so it may reflect a read error. The chain joins TRBV6-5 to TRBJ2-1; a possible D gene is TRBD2 (6 bases). The CDR3 totals 12 residues. Germline V lookup: CDR1 MNHEY, CDR2 SVGAGI. The CDR3: CASRKRTGEHFF. CDR3 nucleotides: TGTGCCAGCAGAAAAAGGACGGGAGAGCATTTCTTC.

This clonotype was found many times. The chain has TRBV30 and TRBJ2-5; no reliable D call. V dropped 5 bases and J dropped 3 bases, with 7 bases sitting between them. This CDR3 region has 11 residues. Germline loops: CDR1 GTSNPN, CDR2 SVGIG (reference sequence). The CDR3 sequence: CAWGIKETQYF. CDR3 DNA: TGTGCCTGGGGGATCAAAGAGACCCAGTACTTC.

The chain joins TRBV29-1 to TRBJ2-3; 15 bases align to TRBD2. The V gene end was trimmed by 8 bases and the J gene end by 5 bases; junction bases not matched to a gene: 11. CDR3 length: 16 amino acids. From germline, CDR1 is SQVTM and CDR2 ANQGSEA. CDR3 sequence: CSSVVGLAGGGDTQYF. The CDR3 nucleotides read TGCAGCAGCGTAGTGGGACTAGCGGGAGGCGGAGATACGCAGTATTTT.

This chain connects TRBV10-3 to TRBJ1-2, with 7 bases lining up with TRBD1. The germline V gene has CDR1 ENHRY and CDR2 SYGVKD. The ends lost 10 bases at V and 5 bases at J; junction bases unmatched: 16. The CDR3 is 15 residues long. The CDR3 here is CASSVGPGTEYGYTF. The CDR3 DNA reads TGTGCCAGCAGCGTTGGACCGGGGACAGAATATGGCTACACCTTC.

This clonotype was found a few times. The CDR3 nucleotides are TGCGCCAGCGGGCGACAGGGGGACTCTGGAAACACCATATATTTT. Translating gives CASGRQGDSGNTIYF. The J gene is TRBJ1-3, the V gene TRBV10-2; TRBD1 agrees at 9 bases. The CDR3 covers 15 residues. J gave up 0 bases and V 8 bases, and 5 bases lay outside the gene matches. The germline gives CDR1 WSHSY, CDR2 SAAADI.

This chain links TRBV19 with TRBJ1-1; tentative D call: TRBD1 (5 bases). This CDR3 comprises 13 residues. Germline CDR1 is LNHDA and CDR2 is SQIVND (reference sequence). The V gene lost 3 bases and the J gene lost 8 bases, with 13 bases spanning the gap. CDR3 region: CASSMGTGTEAFF. CDR3 sequence (DNA): TGTGCCAGTAGTATGGGTACGGGGACCGAAGCTTTCTTT.

This clonotype has ten or more counts. This chain uses TRBV4-2 with TRBJ1-2; a weak D match, TRBD1 (5 bases). V lost 3 bases and J lost 1, with 6 bases in between. The CDR3 is 13 amino acids. Germline CDR1 is LGHNA and CDR2 is YNFKEQ. The CDR3 DNA is TGTGCCAGCAGCCACGACAGTAACTATGGCTACACCTTC. Encoded protein: CASSHDSNYGYTF.

This clonotype counts as medium-sized. This chain links TRBV6-5 with TRBJ1-1; 8 bases map to TRBD1. V lost 8 bases and J lost 6; bases outside the gene matches: 5. Germline CDR1 reads MNHEY; CDR2 reads SVGAGI. The CDR3 spans 12 residues. In DNA, the CDR3 is TGTGCCAGCGGGACAGGAGGCGCTGAAGCTTTCTTT. Translation gives CASGTGGAEAFF.

The V gene is TRBV9, the J gene TRBJ2-5; 11 bases fit TRBD2. V lost 5 bases and J lost 5; bases outside the gene matches: 14. The CDR3 has 17 amino acids. Germline V gives CDR1 SGDLS, CDR2 YYNGEE. In DNA, the CDR3 is TGTGCCAGCAGTTACTCGGGGACTAGCGGCCGAGGGGAGACCCAGTACTTC. It specifies CASSYSGTSGRGETQYF.

This clonotype was observed at least ten times. This sequence joins TRBV20-1 and TRBJ2-7, with 11 bases matching TRBD1. Germline lookup yields CDR1 DFQATT and CDR2 SNEGSKA (reference sequence). With V trimmed by 5 bases and J by 4 bases, 4 bases remained unmatched. This CDR3 has 13 residues. In DNA form, the CDR3 reads TGCAGTGCTGACGGGACAGGGGGTTACGAGCAGTACTTC. This translates into CSADGTGGYEQYF.

This clonotype has only a few counts. V and J are TRBV9 and TRBJ1-5, with D possibly TRBD1 on 5 matching bases. The CDR3 consists of 14 residues. V was trimmed by 5 bases and J by 0 bases, leaving 9 bases between them. CDR1 and CDR2 from the germline V gene are SGDLS and YYNGEE. The CDR3 loop reads CASSPDSSNQPQHF. CDR3 nucleotide sequence: TGTGCCAGCAGTCCCGACAGTAGCAATCAGCCCCAGCATTTT.

This chain connects TRBV5-1 to TRBJ1-1; 8 nucleotides align to TRBD1. The CDR3 extends over 15 amino acids. Per germline, CDR1 SGHRS and CDR2 YFSETQ. With 4 bases clipped from V and 4 bases from J, the junction kept 9 bases outside the gene matches. CDR3 protein: CASSQQGDRTTEAFF. The CDR3 bases are TGCGCCAGCAGCCAACAGGGGGACCGGACCACTGAAGCTTTCTTT.

The J gene is TRBJ1-1, the V gene TRBV12-3 or TRBV12-4; weak D call: TRBD1 (5 bases). The germline V and J ends were trimmed by 7 bases and 11 bases, with 23 bases remaining between them. CDR3 length: 14 residues. The CDR3 spells CASTLEPGRVGAFF. The CDR3 nucleotides read TGTGCCAGCACTCTAGAGCCGGGACGCGTCGGTGCTTTCTTT.

In this sample, this clonotype turned up many times. The DNA for the CDR3 is TGTGCCAGCAGCTCCGGGACAAACTATGGCTACACCTTC. It specifies CASSSGTNYGYTF. This chain connects TRBV7-2 to TRBJ1-2, with a tentative D call TRBD1 (6 bases). The length of the CDR3 is 13 residues. V was clipped by 4 bases and J by 2 bases, with 8 bases between them. Germline-derived CDR1 and CDR2 are SGHTA and FQGNSA.

This chain joins TRBV20-1 and TRBJ1-5, with D unclear. With 3 bases removed from V and 11 bases from J, the gap between germline ends came to 20 bases. CDR1 and CDR2 (germline): DFQATT, SNEGSKA (reference sequence). CDR3 size: 14 residues. The CDR3 spells CSASKLAGGATQHF. In DNA, the CDR3 is TGCAGTGCTAGTAAACTAGCGGGAGGAGCGACCCAGCATTTT.

This clonotype was counted ten times or more. V gene TRBV6-5 combines with J gene TRBJ1-1, with D perhaps matching TRBD1 (5 bases). Between the trimmed V and J ends, which lost 7 bases and 5 bases, there was a span of 11 bases. The length of the CDR3 is 12 residues. The germline CDR1 and CDR2 sequences are MNHEY and SVGAGI. The CDR3 here is CASTSGATEAFF. For the CDR3, the DNA is TGTGCCAGCACTTCCGGGGCAACTGAAGCTTTCTTT.

This clonotype was observed many times. The V call is TRBV7-6, the J call TRBJ1-6, with 8 bases lining up with TRBD1. The germline gives CDR1 SGHVS, CDR2 FNYEAQ. This CDR3 has 15 amino acids. V lost 5 bases and J lost 9; bases outside the gene matches: 9. CDR3 DNA sequence: TGTGCCAGCAGCAAAAGGACAGGGATGAGTTCACCCCTCCACTTT. This gives the protein CASSKRTGMSSPLHF. The full variable domain, completed using reference TRBV7-6 and TRBJ1-6, is GAGVSQSPRYKVTKRGQDVALRCDPISGHVSLYWYRQALGQGPEFLTYFNYEAQQDKSGLPNDRFSAERPEGSISTLTIQRTEQRDSAMYRCASSKRTGMSSPLHFGNGTRLTVT.